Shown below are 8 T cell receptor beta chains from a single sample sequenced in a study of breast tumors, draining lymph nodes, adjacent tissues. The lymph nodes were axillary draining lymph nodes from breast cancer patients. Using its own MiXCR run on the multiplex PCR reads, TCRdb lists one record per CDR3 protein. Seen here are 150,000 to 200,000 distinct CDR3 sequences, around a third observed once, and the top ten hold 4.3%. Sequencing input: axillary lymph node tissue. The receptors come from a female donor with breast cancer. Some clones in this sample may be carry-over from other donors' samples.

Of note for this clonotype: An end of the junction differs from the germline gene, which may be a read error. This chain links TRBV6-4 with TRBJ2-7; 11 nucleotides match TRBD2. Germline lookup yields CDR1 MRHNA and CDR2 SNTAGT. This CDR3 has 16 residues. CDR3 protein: CASRGIAGGAPYEQYF. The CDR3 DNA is TGCGCCAGCAGGGGCATAGCGGGAGGGGCCCCCTACGAGCAGTACTTC.

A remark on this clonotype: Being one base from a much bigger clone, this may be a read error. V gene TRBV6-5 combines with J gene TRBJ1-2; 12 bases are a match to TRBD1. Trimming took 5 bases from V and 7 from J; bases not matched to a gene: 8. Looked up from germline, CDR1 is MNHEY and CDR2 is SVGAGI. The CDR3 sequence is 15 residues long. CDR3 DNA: TGTGCCAGCAGTCGTCCGGGACAGGGGGCAGCTGGCTACACCTTC. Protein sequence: CASSRPGQGAAGYTF.

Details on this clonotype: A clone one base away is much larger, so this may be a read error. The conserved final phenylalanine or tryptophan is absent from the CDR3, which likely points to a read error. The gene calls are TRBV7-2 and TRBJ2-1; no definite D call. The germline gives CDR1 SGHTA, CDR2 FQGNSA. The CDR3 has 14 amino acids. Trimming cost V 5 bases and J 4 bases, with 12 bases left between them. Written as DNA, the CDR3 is TGTGCCAGCAGCACCCGGACGGCATACAATGAGCAGTTCCTC. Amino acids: CASSTRTAYNEQFL.

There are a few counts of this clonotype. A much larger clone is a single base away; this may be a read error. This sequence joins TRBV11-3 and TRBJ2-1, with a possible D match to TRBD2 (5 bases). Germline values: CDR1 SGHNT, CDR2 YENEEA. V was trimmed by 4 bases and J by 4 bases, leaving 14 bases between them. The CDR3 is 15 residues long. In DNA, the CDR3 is TGTGCCAGCAGCTCCCGTTTGGGAGCGTACAATGAGCAGTTCTTC. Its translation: CASSSRLGAYNEQFF.

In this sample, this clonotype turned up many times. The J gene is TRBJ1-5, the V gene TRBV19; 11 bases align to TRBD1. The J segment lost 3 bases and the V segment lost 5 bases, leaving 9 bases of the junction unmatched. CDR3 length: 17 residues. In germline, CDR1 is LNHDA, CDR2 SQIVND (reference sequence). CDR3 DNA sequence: TGTGCCAGTAGTCTCCGGGACAGGGGGAGAGTCAATCAGCCCCAGCATTTT. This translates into CASSLRDRGRVNQPQHF.

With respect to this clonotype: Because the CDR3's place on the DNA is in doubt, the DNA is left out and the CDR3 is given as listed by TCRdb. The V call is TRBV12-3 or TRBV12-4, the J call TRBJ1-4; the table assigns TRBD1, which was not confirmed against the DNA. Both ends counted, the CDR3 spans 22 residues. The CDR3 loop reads CASSFSFRDEQFFGPGNGKLFF.

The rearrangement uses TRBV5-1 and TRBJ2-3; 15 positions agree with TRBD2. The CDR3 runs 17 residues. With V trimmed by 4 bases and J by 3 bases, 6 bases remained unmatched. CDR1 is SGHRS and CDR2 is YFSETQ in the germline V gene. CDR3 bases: TGCGCCAGCAGCACCGGGACTAGCGGGGGGCGGACAGATACGCAGTATTTT. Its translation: CASSTGTSGGRTDTQYF. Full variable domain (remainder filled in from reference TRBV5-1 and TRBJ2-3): KAGVTQTPRYLIKTRGQQVTLSCSPISGHRSVSWYQQTPGQGLQFLFEYFSETQRNKGNFPGRFSGRQFSNSRSEMNVSTLELGDSALYLCASSTGTSGGRTDTQYFGPGTRLTVL.

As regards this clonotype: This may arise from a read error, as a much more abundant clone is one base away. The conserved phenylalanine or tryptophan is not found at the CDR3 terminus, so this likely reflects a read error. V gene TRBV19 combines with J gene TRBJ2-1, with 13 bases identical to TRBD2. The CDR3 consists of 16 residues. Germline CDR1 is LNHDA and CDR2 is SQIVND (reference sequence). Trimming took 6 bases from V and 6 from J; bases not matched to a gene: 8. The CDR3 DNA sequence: TGTGCCAGTAGGGTCACCGGACTAGCGGGAGCCAATGAGCAGTTCTCC. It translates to CASRVTGLAGANEQFS.